Sequencing of this TCR beta chain was carried out in a study of OX40 agonist ivuxolimab in advanced cancers. Overall study context: Six ivuxolimab dose levels, 0.01 to 10 mg/kg, were given intravenously every 2 weeks. Regarding the study as a whole: Relative to CD4+ cells, CD8+ T cells on average had more expanded clones.

V lost 5 bases and J lost 3, with 8 bases in between. From germline, CDR1 is SNHLY and CDR2 FYNNEI. The CDR3 sequence is 12 residues long. Concerning this clone: No antigen is known for it.

The table came from immunoSEQ multiplex PCR; TCRdb's copy has only in-frame clones and leaves some out. The profile shows about 36,000 clones, approximately 81% of them singletons. This receptor was taken from an adult with an advanced solid tumor such as melanoma, head and neck, liver or kidney cancer. The sample in question was CD4+ or CD8+ T cells sorted from blood, obtained in a trial of the OX40 agonist ivuxolimab. This sequence joins TRBV2 and TRBJ2-7, with a weak D call TRBD1 (5 bases). The CDR3, as DNA: TGTGCCAGCAGTCTTCAGGGCTACGAGCAGTACTTC. Amino acids: CASSLQGYEQYF.